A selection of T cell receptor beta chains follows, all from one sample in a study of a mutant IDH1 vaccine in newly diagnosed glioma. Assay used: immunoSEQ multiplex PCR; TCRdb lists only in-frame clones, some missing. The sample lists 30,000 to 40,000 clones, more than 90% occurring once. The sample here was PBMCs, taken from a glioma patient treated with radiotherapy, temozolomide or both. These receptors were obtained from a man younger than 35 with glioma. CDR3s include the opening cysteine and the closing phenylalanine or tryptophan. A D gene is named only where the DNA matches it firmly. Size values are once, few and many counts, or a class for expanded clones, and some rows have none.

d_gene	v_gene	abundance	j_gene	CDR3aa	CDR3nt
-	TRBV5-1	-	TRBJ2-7	CASSLAGEQYF	TGCGCCAGCAGCTTGGCCGGGGAGCAGTACTTC
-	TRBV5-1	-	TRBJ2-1	CASSKLRGAYNEQFF	TGCGCCAGCAGCAAGCTCAGGGGGGCTTACAATGAGCAGTTCTTC
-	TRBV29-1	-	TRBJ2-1	CSVVKGDLQFF	TGCAGCGTTGTCAAGGGGGATTTGCAGTTCTTC
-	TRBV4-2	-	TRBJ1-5	CASSQNSNQPQHF	TGTGCCAGCAGCCAAAATAGCAATCAGCCCCAGCATTTT
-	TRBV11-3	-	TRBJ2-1	CASSLAGGYYNEQFF	TGTGCCAGCAGCTTAGCGGGCGGATACTACAATGAGCAGTTCTTC
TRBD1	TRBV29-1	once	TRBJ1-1	CSVQRGQAEAFF	TGCAGCGTCCAAAGGGGACAGGCTGAAGCTTTCTTT
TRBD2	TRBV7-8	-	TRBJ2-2	CASRPFEAVLAGGELFF	TGTGCCAGCAGGCCGTTTGAGGCTGTACTAGCGGGAGGGGAGCTGTTTTTT
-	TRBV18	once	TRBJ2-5	CASSPPGGREETQYF	TGTGCCAGCTCACCACCGGGCGGCCGGGAAGAGACCCAGTACTTC
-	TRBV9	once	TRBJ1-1	CASSVEPSGTEAFF	TGTGCCAGCAGCGTAGAGCCCTCGGGCACTGAAGCTTTCTTT
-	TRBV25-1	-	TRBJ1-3	CASSEPGTRSGNTIYF	TGTGCCAGCAGTGAACCAGGGACCCGCTCTGGAAACACCATATATTTT
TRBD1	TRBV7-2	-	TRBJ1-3	CASTTGVTGNTIYF	TGTGCCAGCACGACAGGGGTTACTGGAAACACCATATATTTT
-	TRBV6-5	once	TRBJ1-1	CASSYSWASNTEAFF	TGTGCCAGCAGTTACTCGTGGGCCTCGAACACTGAAGCTTTCTTT
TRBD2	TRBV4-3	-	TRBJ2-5	CASSQDREGVSETQYF	TGCGCCAGCAGCCAAGATCGGGAGGGGGTGTCGGAGACCCAGTACTTC
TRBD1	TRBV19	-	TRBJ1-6	CASSTPNRGARYNSPLHF	TGTGCCAGTAGTACCCCGAACAGGGGCGCAAGATATAATTCACCCCTCCACTTT
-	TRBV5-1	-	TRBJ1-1	CASSLGHVMNTEAFF	TGCGCCAGCAGCTTGGGACATGTCATGAACACTGAAGCTTTCTTT
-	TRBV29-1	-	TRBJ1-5	CSVDRSLGSNQPQHF	TGCAGCGTTGACAGGTCTCTCGGGAGCAATCAGCCCCAGCATTTT
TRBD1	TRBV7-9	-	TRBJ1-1	CASSPGTGQHTEAFF	TGTGCCAGCAGCCCCGGGACAGGGCAACACACTGAAGCTTTCTTT
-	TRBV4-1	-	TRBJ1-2	CASSQMGLYGYTF	TGCGCCAGCAGCCAGATGGGACTCTATGGCTACACCTTC
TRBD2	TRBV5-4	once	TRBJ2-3	CASSLGGSGRARDTQYF	TGTGCCAGCAGCTTGGGTGGCAGCGGGAGGGCCAGGGATACGCAGTATTTT
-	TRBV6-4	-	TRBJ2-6	CASSDSPGSGANVLTF	TGTGCCAGCAGTGACTCTCCGGGCTCTGGGGCCAACGTCCTGACTTTC
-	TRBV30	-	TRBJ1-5	CAWSRNSNQPQHF	TGTGCCTGGAGTAGAAATAGCAATCAGCCCCAGCATTTT
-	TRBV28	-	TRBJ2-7	CASSRDGYEQYF	TGTGCCAGCAGTCGAGACGGCTACGAGCAGTACTTC
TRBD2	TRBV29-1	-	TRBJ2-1	CSVEDQLAETYNEQFF	TGCAGCGTTGAAGATCAGCTAGCGGAGACATACAATGAGCAGTTCTTC